Following are 24 T cell receptor beta chains from one sample sequenced in a study of T cell repertoires in ileal Crohn's disease. Sequencing used immunoSEQ multiplex PCR; TCRdb keeps in-frame clones, though not all of them. Altogether nearly 7,500 clones are present, approximately 74% being singletons, with the ten largest covering less than 8.5%. This sample's time point: neoterminal ileum biopsy at postoperative endoscopy, about 6 months after surgery. Sequenced sample: ileal tissue. The receptor source for this set is an adult with Crohn's disease.

The gene calls are TRBV27 and TRBJ1-2, with a possible D match to TRBD1 (5 bases). The V gene lost 8 bases and the J gene lost 0 bases, with 19 bases spanning the gap. Germline V gene sequence: CDR1 MNHEY, CDR2 SMNVEV (reference sequence). This CDR3 is 16 amino acids long. The CDR3 DNA sequence: TGTGCCAGCTATCCTAAAGGGGCGGCATCTAACTATGGCTACACCTTC. This sequence encodes CASYPKGAASNYGYTF.

The J gene is TRBJ1-6, the V gene TRBV30; perhaps TRBD1 as D (5 bases). V was shortened by 3 bases and J by 0 bases, with 12 bases between the two germline ends. Germline-derived CDR1 and CDR2 are GTSNPN and SVGIG (reference sequence). The CDR3 runs 16 residues. The CDR3 here is CAWRLRGSSYNSPLHF. CDR3 DNA: TGTGCCTGGAGGTTACGGGGGAGCTCCTATAATTCACCCCTCCACTTT.

The genes are TRBV9 and TRBJ1-6; TRBD1 agrees at 7 bases. Germline V gives CDR1 SGDLS, CDR2 YYNGEE. CDR3 length: 13 residues. The V segment lost 3 bases and the J segment 9 bases; nucleotides outside the gene matches: 3. The CDR3 sequence: CASSDRDSSPLHF. The CDR3 DNA reads as TGTGCCAGCAGCGACCGGGACAGTTCACCCCTCCACTTT.

This chain uses TRBV7-2 with TRBJ2-7, with 8 bases fitting TRBD1. Germline-derived CDR1 and CDR2 are SGHTA and FQGNSA. This CDR3 region has 16 residues. J lost 3 bases, V lost 4 bases, and 11 bases had no gene match. The CDR3 nucleotides are TGTGCCAGCAGCTCGGATAACCAGGACAGGGACTACGAGCAGTACTTC. Its protein product is CASSSDNQDRDYEQYF. The full variable domain, its missing parts supplied by reference TRBV7-2 and TRBJ2-7, is GAGVSQSPSNKVTEKGKDVELRCDPISGHTALYWYRQSLGQGLEFLIYFQGNSAPDKSGLPSDRFSAERTGGSVSTLTIQRTQQEDSAVYLCASSSDNQDRDYEQYFGPGTRLTVT.

The V and J genes are TRBV5-6 and TRBJ1-2; D call uncertain. With 3 bases removed from V and 5 bases from J, the gap between germline ends came to 8 bases. The CDR3 is made up of 12 amino acids. CDR1 is SGHDT, CDR2 YYEEEE, per germline. In DNA form, the CDR3 reads TGTGCCAGCAGCTATTTGCAGTATGGCTACACCTTC. This sequence encodes CASSYLQYGYTF.

This sequence joins TRBV5-1 and TRBJ2-3; 7 positions match TRBD1. Trimming at V came to 4 bases and at J to 2 bases, leaving 4 bases not matched to a gene. The CDR3 runs to 14 residues. In germline, CDR1 is SGHRS, CDR2 YFSETQ. CDR3 sequence (DNA): TGCGCCAGCAGCCTGGGACAGCACACAGATACGCAGTATTTT. Amino acids: CASSLGQHTDTQYF.

V gene TRBV5-1 combines with J gene TRBJ2-7; D remains unclear. This CDR3 spans 13 amino acids. V was cut by 2 bases and J by 7 bases, with 13 bases left in between. Germline V lookup: CDR1 SGHRS, CDR2 YFSETQ. The DNA of the CDR3 is TGCGCCAGCAGCTTCTCGCTGACACAAGAGCAGTACTTC. Its translation is CASSFSLTQEQYF.

The chain couples TRBV2 to TRBJ2-3; TRBD2 might be the D (7 bases). CDR3 length equals 16 residues. The ends were cut back, 1 base at V and 0 bases at J, with 11 bases in the middle. Germline CDR1 reads SNHLY; CDR2 reads FYNNEI. The CDR3 region is CASSEGRGPSTDTQYF. DNA for the CDR3: TGTGCCAGCAGTGAAGGGCGGGGGCCTAGCACAGATACGCAGTATTTT.

This clone was counted a single time. V is TRBV18 and J is TRBJ2-5; 9 positions agree with TRBD1. Per germline, CDR1 KGHSH and CDR2 LQKENI. After removal of 3 bases from V and 5 bases from J, the junction contained 4 bases not matched to a gene. The CDR3 consists of 14 residues. DNA of the CDR3: TGTGCCAGCTCACCGAGGGGACAGGGCGAGACCCAGTACTTC. It codes for CASSPRGQGETQYF.

V usage is TRBV7-9 and J usage is TRBJ2-7; 8 bases align to TRBD1. The CDR3 consists of 15 residues. J lost 6 bases, V lost 5 bases, and 12 bases had no gene match. Per germline, CDR1 SEHNR and CDR2 FQNEAQ (reference sequence). CDR3 sequence (DNA): TGTGCCAGCAGCCAGGACAGGGTACGAGGAGGCGAGCAGTACTTC. Encoded protein: CASSQDRVRGGEQYF.

The rearrangement links TRBV29-1 to TRBJ1-1, with no clear D. V was pared by 8 bases and J by 1 base, with 14 bases between. This CDR3 contains 13 residues. Germline-derived CDR1 and CDR2 are SQVTM and ANQGSEA. CDR3 loop: CSTTLPPNTEAFF. CDR3 in DNA: TGCAGCACCACTCTCCCGCCGAACACTGAAGCTTTCTTT.

V usage is TRBV5-4 and J usage is TRBJ2-7; D remains ambiguous. V shed 3 bases and J shed 6 bases, with 10 bases lying between them. Germline V gene sequence: CDR1 SGHNT, CDR2 YYREEE (reference sequence). This CDR3 is 12 amino acids long. In nucleotides, the CDR3 is TGTGCCAGCAGCTATCAATCTAGCGAGCAGTACTTC. Its translation: CASSYQSSEQYF.

The rearrangement joins TRBV6-1 to TRBJ2-3; the match to TRBD2 covers 8 bases. The ends lost 1 base at V and 3 bases at J; junction bases unmatched: 12. The CDR3 is 18 residues long. Germline assignment: CDR1 MNHNS and CDR2 SASEGT. CDR3 sequence: CASSEELVRRGATDTQYF. As DNA, the CDR3 is TGTGCCAGCAGTGAAGAGTTGGTCAGGCGGGGGGCAACAGATACGCAGTATTTT.

V gene TRBV2 combines with J gene TRBJ2-1, with 9 bases identical to TRBD2. The V and J ends lost 4 bases and 4 bases, in that order; junction bases with no gene match: 5. This CDR3 region has 15 residues. Germline lookup yields CDR1 SNHLY and CDR2 FYNNEI. CDR3 residues: CASSALAGQYNEQFF. The CDR3, as DNA: TGTGCCAGCAGTGCCCTAGCGGGGCAGTACAATGAGCAGTTCTTC.

The J gene is TRBJ2-7, the V gene TRBV21-1; the D call of TRBD1 is as the table states it, not checked on the DNA. TRBV21-1 counts as a pseudogene. The CDR3 sequence is 17 residues long. The DNA of the CDR3 is TGTGCCAGCAGCAAATTGCCTGGGACAGGGGGTCTCTACGAGCAGTACTTC. It is translated as CASSKLPGTGGLYEQYF.

This chain joins TRBV11-3 and TRBJ1-2; TRBD1 matches at 9 bases. This CDR3 is built from 15 residues. From germline, CDR1 is SGHNT and CDR2 YENEEA. The V gene end was trimmed by 5 bases and the J gene end by 8 bases; junction bases not matched to a gene: 12. The CDR3 DNA reads as TGTGCCAGCAGCGCCCATAACACAGGGGGCGAAGGCTACACCTTC. Translated, it gives CASSAHNTGGEGYTF.

This chain links TRBV27 with TRBJ2-3; the match to TRBD1 covers 8 bases. The CDR3 runs 18 residues. Germline V gene lookup returns CDR1 MNHEY and CDR2 SMNVEV (reference sequence). The junction had 17 bases not matched to a gene; V was cut back by 5 bases and J by 4 bases. As DNA, the CDR3 is TGTGCCAGCAGTAGGGGGACAGGAGGGGCGGGTGGGTCAGATACGCAGTATTTT. The encoded protein is CASSRGTGGAGGSDTQYF.

Within the sample, this clone is large. V is TRBV7-2 and J is TRBJ1-6; D unclear. V was clipped by 5 bases and J by 5 bases, with 4 bases between them. Germline-derived CDR1 and CDR2 are SGHTA and FQGNSA. This CDR3 spans 12 amino acids. CDR3 region: CASSINNSPLHF. CDR3 DNA: TGTGCCAGCAGCATCAATAATTCACCCCTCCACTTT.

This clone was detected only a few times. The chain links TRBV5-1 to TRBJ2-7; 8 bases align to TRBD1. The CDR3 extends over 14 amino acids. V lost 3 bases and J lost 5; bases outside the gene matches: 7. Germline V gene lookup returns CDR1 SGHRS and CDR2 YFSETQ. The CDR3 sequence: CASSSGQGNNEQYF. The CDR3 coding sequence is TGCGCCAGCAGCTCAGGACAGGGAAACAACGAGCAGTACTTC. The full variable domain, its missing parts supplied by reference TRBV5-1 and TRBJ2-7, is KAGVTQTPRYLIKTRGQQVTLSCSPISGHRSVSWYQQTPGQGLQFLFEYFSETQRNKGNFPGRFSGRQFSNSRSEMNVSTLELGDSALYLCASSSGQGNNEQYFGPGTRLTVT.

The rearrangement links TRBV11-3 to TRBJ1-2; possible D gene TRBD1, 5 bases. CDR3 length: 15 amino acids. The germline V gene has CDR1 SGHNT and CDR2 YENEEA. Trimming left V 5 bases short and J 1 base short, with 14 bases between. CDR3 region: CASSPGGGNNYGYTF. CDR3 sequence (DNA): TGTGCCAGCAGCCCCGGTGGGGGGAATAACTATGGCTACACCTTC.

Comments on this clone: Other DNA sequences in this specimen translate into the identical CDR3. V usage is TRBV9 and J usage is TRBJ2-2, with D perhaps matching TRBD2 (6 bases). Germline V CDR1 and CDR2: SGDLS, YYNGEE. The CDR3 totals 15 residues. V was cut by 0 bases and J by 5 bases, with 11 bases left in between. The DNA of the CDR3 is TGTGCCAGCAGCGTAGACGGGGGTGGAACCGGGGAGCTGTTTTTT. It yields the protein CASSVDGGGTGELFF.

The chain links TRBV6-1 to TRBJ2-2, with TRBD1 matching over 10 bases. The germline CDR1 and CDR2 sequences are MNHNS and SASEGT. The CDR3 spans 14 residues. J was trimmed by 3 bases and V by 6 bases; bases with no gene match: 1. The CDR3 loop is CASRTGGDTGELFF. CDR3 in DNA: TGTGCCAGCAGGACAGGGGGCGACACCGGGGAGCTGTTTTTT.

The rearrangement joins TRBV9 to TRBJ2-7, with a possible D match to TRBD1 (5 bases). CDR3 length equals 15 residues. V was shortened by 0 bases and J by 5 bases, with 15 bases between the two germline ends. CDR1 is SGDLS and CDR2 is YYNGEE in the germline V gene. CDR3 residues: CASSVAARAHDEQYF. The CDR3 bases are TGTGCCAGCAGCGTAGCCGCCAGGGCTCATGACGAGCAGTACTTC.

This clone has just a few counts. V is TRBV12-5 and J is TRBJ2-1; D may be TRBD1 (6 bases). Germline V CDR1 and CDR2: LGHNT, FRNRAP. The CDR3 is 14 amino acids. The germline V and J ends were trimmed by 1 base and 2 bases, with 6 bases remaining between them. The CDR3 sequence: CASGLGTAYNEQFF. Here the CDR3 DNA reads TGTGCTAGTGGTTTGGGGACAGCCTACAATGAGCAGTTCTTC.